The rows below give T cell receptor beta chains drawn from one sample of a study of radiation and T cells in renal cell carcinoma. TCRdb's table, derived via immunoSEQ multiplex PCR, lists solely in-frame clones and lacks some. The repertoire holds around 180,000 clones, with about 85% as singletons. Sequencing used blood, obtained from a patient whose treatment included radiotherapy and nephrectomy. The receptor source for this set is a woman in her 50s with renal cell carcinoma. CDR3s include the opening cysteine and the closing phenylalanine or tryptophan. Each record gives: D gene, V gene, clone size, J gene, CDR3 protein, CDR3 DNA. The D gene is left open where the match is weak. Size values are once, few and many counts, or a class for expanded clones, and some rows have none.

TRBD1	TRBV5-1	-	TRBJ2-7	CASSHGQGSYEQYF	TGCGCCAGCAGCCATGGACAGGGGTCCTACGAGCAGTACTTC
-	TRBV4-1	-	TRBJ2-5	CASSPGGLRETQYF	TGCGCCAGCAGCCCAGGGGGACTTCGGGAGACCCAGTACTTC
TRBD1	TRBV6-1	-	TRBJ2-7	CASSPTGTGAYEQYF	TGTGCCAGCAGTCCCACCGGGACAGGTGCCTACGAGCAGTACTTC
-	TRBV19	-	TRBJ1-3	CASTGFAGNTIYF	TGTGCCAGTACAGGGTTCGCTGGAAACACCATATATTTT
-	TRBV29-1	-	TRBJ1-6	CSVARGGNSPLHF	TGCAGCGTCGCCAGGGGCGGGAATTCACCCCTCCACTTT
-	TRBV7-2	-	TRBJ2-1	CASSLRRDGTQFF	TGTGCCAGCAGCTTAAGAAGGGACGGGACCCAGTTCTTC
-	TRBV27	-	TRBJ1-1	CASSQVSKTEAFF	TGTGCCAGCAGTCAGGTTTCTAAAACTGAAGCTTTCTTT
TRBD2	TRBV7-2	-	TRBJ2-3	CASSFGLAGGLDTQYF	TGTGCCAGCAGCTTCGGACTAGCGGGGGGTCTAGATACGCAGTATTTT
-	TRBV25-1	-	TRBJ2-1	CASTEGGVNEQFF	TGTGCCAGCACCGAAGGGGGGGTCAATGAGCAGTTCTTC
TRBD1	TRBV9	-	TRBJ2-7	CASSVRDRVGEQYF	TGTGCCAGCAGCGTCCGGGACAGGGTAGGCGAGCAGTACTTC
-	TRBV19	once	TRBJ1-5	CASSRVGSNQPQHF	TGTGCCAGTAGTAGGGTGGGTAGCAATCAGCCCCAGCATTTT
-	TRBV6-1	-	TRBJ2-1	CASSEVGGAWNEQFF	TGTGCCAGCAGTGAAGTTGGGGGGGCCTGGAATGAGCAGTTCTTC
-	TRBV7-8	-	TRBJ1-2	CASSLVGGLYGYTF	TGTGCCAGCAGCTTAGTTGGAGGGCTCTATGGCTACACCTTC
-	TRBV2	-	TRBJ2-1	CASSEGTVNEQFF	TGTGCCAGCAGTGAAGGGACAGTCAATGAGCAGTTCTTC
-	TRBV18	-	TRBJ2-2	CASSPPVSANTGELFF	TGTGCCAGCTCACCACCGGTGTCAGCGAACACCGGGGAGCTGTTTTTT
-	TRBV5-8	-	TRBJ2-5	CASSPRAGWETQYF	TGTGCCAGCAGTCCCCGGGCGGGTTGGGAGACCCAGTACTTC
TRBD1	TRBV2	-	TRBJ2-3	CASSPTRGTDTQYF	TGTGCCAGCAGTCCCACCAGGGGGACAGATACGCAGTATTTT
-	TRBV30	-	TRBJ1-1	CAWSEYRRNTEAFF	TGTGCCTGGAGTGAATACAGGCGGAACACTGAAGCTTTCTTT
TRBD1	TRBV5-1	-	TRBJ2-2	CASSLEGQGTGELFF	TGCGCCAGCAGCTTGGAGGGACAGGGCACCGGGGAGCTGTTTTTT
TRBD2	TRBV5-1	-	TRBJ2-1	CASSLLNQRGDNEQFF	TGCGCCAGCAGCTTGCTAAATCAGCGGGGGGACAATGAGCAGTTCTTC
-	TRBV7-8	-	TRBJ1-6	CASSLVVRTYNSPLHF	TGTGCCAGCAGCTTAGTTGTGCGCACTTATAATTCACCCCTCCACTTT
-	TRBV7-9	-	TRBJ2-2	CASSEWGTGELFF	TGTGCCAGCAGCGAGTGGGGGACCGGGGAGCTGTTTTTT
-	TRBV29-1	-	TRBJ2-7	CSVLGGNYEQYF	TGCAGCGTCCTTGGGGGGAATTACGAGCAGTACTTC
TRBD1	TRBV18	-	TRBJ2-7	CASSPEKDRAYEQYF	TGTGCCAGCTCACCTGAAAAGGACAGGGCCTACGAGCAGTACTTC
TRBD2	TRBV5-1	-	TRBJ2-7	CASSAGGAGSYEQYF	TGCGCCAGCAGCGCCGGGGGGGCCGGGTCCTACGAGCAGTACTTC
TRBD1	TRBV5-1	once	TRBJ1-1	CASSLADRVETEAFF	TGCGCCAGCAGCTTGGCGGACAGGGTAGAAACTGAAGCTTTCTTT
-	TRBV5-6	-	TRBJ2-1	CASSSWASSVSNEQFF	TGTGCCAGCAGCTCCTGGGCGTCCAGTGTTAGCAATGAGCAGTTCTTC
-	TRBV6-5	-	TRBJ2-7	CASSYSRRGPYEQYF	TGTGCCAGCAGTTACTCGCGGAGGGGCCCCTACGAGCAGTACTTC
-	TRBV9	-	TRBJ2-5	CASSSRTAYQETQYF	TGTGCCAGCAGCTCCCGGACGGCGTACCAAGAGACCCAGTACTTC
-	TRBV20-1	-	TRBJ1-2	CSAERDDGYTF	TGCAGTGCTGAGAGGGATGATGGCTACACCTTC
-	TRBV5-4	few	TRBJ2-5	CASRAFGTGLETQYF	TGTGCCAGCAGAGCGTTTGGTACAGGGTTGGAGACCCAGTACTTC
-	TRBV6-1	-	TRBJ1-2	CAYSKRGKANYGYTF	TGTGCTTACTCAAAGCGGGGGAAAGCTAACTATGGCTACACCTTC
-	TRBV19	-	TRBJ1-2	CASSISLAGANYGYTF	TGTGCCAGTAGTATATCGTTGGCAGGAGCTAACTATGGCTACACCTTC
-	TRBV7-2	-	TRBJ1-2	CASSSPGGARGYTF	TGTGCCAGCAGCTCTCCGGGGGGGGCGCGGGGCTACACCTTC
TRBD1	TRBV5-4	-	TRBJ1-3	CASSLRQGASSGNTIYF	TGTGCCAGCAGCCTTAGACAGGGTGCATCCTCTGGAAACACCATATATTTT
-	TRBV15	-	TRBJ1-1	CATSRAGGDTEAFF	TGTGCCACCAGCAGAGCCGGGGGGGACACTGAAGCTTTCTTT
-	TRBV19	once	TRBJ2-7	CASSFVASYEQYF	TGTGCCAGTAGTTTCGTGGCCTCCTACGAGCAGTACTTC
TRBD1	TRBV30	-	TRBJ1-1	CAWSITGGDTEAFF	TGTGCCTGGAGTATTACAGGGGGCGATACTGAAGCTTTCTTT
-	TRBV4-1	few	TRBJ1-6	CASSQEETVNSPLHF	TGCGCCAGCAGCCAAGAGGAGACAGTAAATTCACCCCTCCACTTT
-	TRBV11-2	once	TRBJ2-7	CASSLEVGTSGEQYF	TGTGCCAGCAGCTTAGAGGTCGGGACAAGTGGCGAGCAGTACTTC
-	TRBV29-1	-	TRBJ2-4	CSVEAATVDIQYF	TGCAGCGTTGAAGCAGCAACGGTGGACATTCAGTACTTC
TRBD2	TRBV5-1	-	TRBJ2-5	CASSLRRGVQETQYF	TGCGCCAGCAGCTTAAGGCGGGGGGTGCAAGAGACCCAGTACTTC
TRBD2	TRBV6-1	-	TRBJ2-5	CASSEGLAGQETQYF	TGTGCCAGCAGTGAGGGACTAGCGGGTCAAGAGACCCAGTACTTC
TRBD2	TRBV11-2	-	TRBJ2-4	CASSLGGRGDRTKNIQYF	TGTGCCAGCAGCTTAGGAGGGCGGGGGGATAGGACCAAAAACATTCAGTACTTC
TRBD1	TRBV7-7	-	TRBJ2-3	CASSPIGQGWDTQYF	TGTGCTAGCAGCCCCATTGGACAGGGTTGGGATACGCAGTATTTT
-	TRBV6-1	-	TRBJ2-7	CASSVDGYVQYF	TGTGCCAGCAGTGTGGACGGATACGTGCAGTACTTC
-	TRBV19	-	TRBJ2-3	CASKWGAGADTQYF	TGTGCCAGTAAGTGGGGGGCCGGGGCAGATACGCAGTATTTT
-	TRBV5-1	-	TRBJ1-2	CASSPNLGPPPPNYGYTF	TGCGCCAGCAGCCCGAACTTGGGACCGCCGCCTCCTAACTATGGCTACACCTTC
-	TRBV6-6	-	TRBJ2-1	CASSYSIIGQFF	TGTGCCAGCAGTTACTCGATAATAGGGCAGTTCTTC
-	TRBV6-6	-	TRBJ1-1	CASSYEGMKAFF	TGTGCCAGCAGTTACGAGGGGATGAAAGCTTTCTTT
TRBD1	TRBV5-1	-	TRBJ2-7	CASSLEGQGIHEQYF	TGCGCCAGCAGCCTAGAGGGACAGGGGATCCACGAGCAGTACTTC